This record covers a single TCR beta chain. This clonotype was counted ten times or more. What antigen it recognizes has not been identified. No quality values exist for individual bases; no much larger clone is one base distant. Measured from the cysteine to the phenylalanine, the CDR3 is 12 residues long. Of the read, only the CDR3 DNA is kept; its 36 bases are in frame from base 1. V is clipped by 4 bases and J by 3 bases, and the sequence between their germline boundaries is 7 bases long. According to the germline V gene (reference sequence), CDR1 reads SEHNR and CDR2 reads FQNEAQ. The sample is drawn from a study of identical twins (dated by TCRdb to the mid-2010s). About the full investigation: TCR alpha and beta repertoires from monozygotic twins, unrelated adults of various ages and cord blood were deep-sequenced to test whether fetal clonotypes persist. To rule out contamination, replicate twin experiments were performed at different times with different library preparation protocols. Broad study findings and their caveats: Fewer insertions were carried by abundant cord blood beta clonotypes, a similar but weaker trend appeared in young adult naive repertoires, and no such trend appeared in memory repertoires. Invariant T cells such as MAIT and iNKT could partly confound zero-insertion analyses, though diverse VJ usage argued against this for most clonotypes. Conclusions relied on cross-sectional statistical analysis, since the same donors could not be followed over many years. Compared with coincidental sharing between unrelated individuals, an excess of low generation-probability sequences was observed among out-of-frame TCR alpha sequences shared between twins. In monozygotic twins, out-of-frame TCR alpha sharing was systematically underestimated by recombination models, although the models agreed with sharing between unrelated individuals. A weaker excess of twin sharing was found in beta out-of-frame sequences because the signal-to-noise ratio was lowered by fewer shared sequences.

Every donor in the study was a healthy Caucasian. The twin cohort consisted of three pairs of female monozygotic twins, all aged about 18 to 30 years. Peripheral blood mononuclear cells were the source from which RNA for the TCR libraries was isolated. Libraries were built with 5' RACE. The reads were generated on an Illumina HiSeq 2000. Template switching added a universal primer binding site, and the final cDNA carried a unique molecular identifier that allowed TCR cDNA molecules to be counted accurately. Specific primers in the conserved constant-segment region were used to synthesize first-strand cDNA for the TCR alpha and beta chains. To control for contamination, every cDNA library carried two barcodes: a SMART-Mk sample barcode plus Illumina barcodes. TruSeq adapter sequences and Illumina sample barcodes were added in two successive PCR steps. The TCR alpha and beta cDNA libraries were sequenced on the Illumina HiSeq platform using custom primers. Regarding the original processing steps: Raw reads were processed with MiGEC to extract unique molecular identifiers, and MiXCR was used to determine CDR3 positions. For each individual, recombination models were inferred using an EM algorithm with the repgenHMM and IGoR tools. The tcR package in R was used for shared clonotype analysis, with sharing normalized by the product of cloneset sizes. To study raw recombination free of thymic and clonal selection effects, out-of-frame nonproductive sequences were analyzed. The raw public data were reprocessed by TCRdb itself: fastp quality trimming at Q25, MiXCR clonotype calling, in-frame beta chains only. For every CDR3 protein sequence, its rows merge into one entry that carries the most common genes and DNA. The V and J calls come from TCRdb's annotation, not from the publication. This sample gives hundreds of thousands of distinct CDR3 sequences in total; 15% to 20% of them show up just once. Around 13% of the sample is held by the ten biggest clonotypes.

The same sample was also studied in work on T cells expressing NK-cell markers. As the second publication notes: Three sorted T-cell subsets (CD3+CD56+NKG2C+, CD3+CD56+NKG2C- and CD3+CD56-NKG2C+) from roughly 8 donors had their TCR beta-chain repertoires profiled. Of the eight sequenced donors, seven were found to be HCMV-seropositive and one was found to be HCMV-seronegative. To restrict sorting to alphabetaTCR-expressing T cells, an anti-gammadeltaTCR antibody was added in several experiments. In over 5 donors, the dominant CD3+CD56+NKG2C+ clonotypes were among the top 10 CD8+ clonotypes and accounted for roughly 1.0-8% of CD8+ T cells. Those dominant clonotypes were again the most abundant among CD3+CD56-NKG2C+ cells in several donors, at about 25-60.1%. It remained unclear whether the expanded NKG2C-expressing T cell clones were specific for HCMV antigens. The eight sequenced donors were randomly selected healthy volunteers, three men and five women. HCMV-specific IgG was detected in serum with a commercial ELISA kit to determine HCMV serostatus. For roughly 6 donors, bulk peripheral blood T-cell repertoires were additionally sequenced from unsorted PBMC. MIGEC was used to demultiplex reads and group the reads by UMI, and MiTCR was used to assemble and quantify clonotypes. Only TCR cDNA sequences supported by at least two reads were kept to exclude erroneous sequences. The tcR package was used for downstream repertoire analysis, with clonotypes matched between fractions based on CDR3 nucleotide sequence plus V segment. VDJmatch was used to annotate antigen specificity against VDJdb, with one amino acid substitution in CDR3 allowed.

This chain joins TRBV7-9 to TRBJ2-7, with no confident D gene call. Sequencing was done on a sample of PBMCs. This TCR was recovered from a woman under 30 in good health. The CDR3 region: CASSSLHYEQYF. The DNA sequence is given as TGTGCCAGCAGCTCACTACACTACGAGCAGTACTTC.